This T cell receptor beta chain was identified in a study of blood T cell repertoires in COVID-19. As for the study in general: The United States, Italy and Spain supplied acute and convalescent COVID-19 samples. PBMCs, B-cell-depleted T cells, or T cells provided the cDNA or gDNA that made up the material.

The CDR3 is 12 amino acids. Germline loops: CDR1 LGHNA, CDR2 YNFKEQ. Trimming removed 3 bases at V and 3 bases at J, with 6 bases between. Per the study methods: Estimation of nucleated cell counts was performed using reference gene primer amplification. This table comes from immunoSEQ multiplex PCR, and its TCRdb copy is limited to in-frame clones, with some not included. The V and J calls and the clone size are those of that table, but D and trimming were determined from the DNA. This table holds fewer than 300,000 clones, 80% to 95% found once. As concerns this clone: This sample also contains other DNA sequences that code for the same CDR3.

Followed longitudinally, the Seattle patients had been enrolled during active infection. This TCR was recovered from a person between 18 and 35 years old with COVID-19, enrolled during active disease. The chain uses TRBV4-2 and TRBJ2-7; D might be TRBD1 (6 bases). The sequencing sample was made of peripheral blood. The CDR3 coding sequence is TGTGCCAGCAGCCAGGACAGCTACGAGCAGTACTTC. Translating it yields CASSQDSYEQYF.